This T cell receptor beta chain was documented in a study of blood T cells in healthy people across ages. This clonotype was observed a handful of times. Per the germline V gene, CDR1 is PRHDT and CDR2 is FYEKMQ (reference sequence). Trimming removed 5 bases from V and 1 base from J; junction bases left unmatched: 20. The CDR3 runs to 20 residues. Each donor gave approximately 9.7 milliliters of peripheral blood. Primed by a sample-barcoded 5' primer and a J-beta primer mix, a second PCR proceeded for roughly 7 to 12 cycles. With 12 random nucleotides, a template-switch adaptor tagged each individual cDNA molecule. TCRdb processed the 5' RACE reads anew with MiXCR; each CDR3 protein has one entry. The table records about 1.6 million distinct CDR3 sequences, around 36% of them present only once.

V usage is TRBV13 and J usage is TRBJ2-4; 7 bases match TRBD2. The sequence was obtained from a woman aged 25 to 39 in good health. Sample: blood. As DNA, the CDR3 is TGTGCCAGCAGCCCTATGGGGGGGGTAAGGGCGGTCAGGGCCAAAAACATTCAGTACTTC. Translated: CASSPMGGVRAVRAKNIQYF.